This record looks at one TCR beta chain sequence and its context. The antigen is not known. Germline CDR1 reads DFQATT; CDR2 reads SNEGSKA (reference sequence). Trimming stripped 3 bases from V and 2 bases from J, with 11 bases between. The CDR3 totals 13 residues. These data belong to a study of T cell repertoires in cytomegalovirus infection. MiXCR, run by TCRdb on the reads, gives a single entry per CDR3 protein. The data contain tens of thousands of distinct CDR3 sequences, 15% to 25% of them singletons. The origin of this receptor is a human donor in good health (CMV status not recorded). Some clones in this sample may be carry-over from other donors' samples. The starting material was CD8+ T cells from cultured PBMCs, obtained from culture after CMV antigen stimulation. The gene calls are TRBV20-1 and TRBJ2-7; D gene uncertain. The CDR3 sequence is CSASSSLPYEQYF. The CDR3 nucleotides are TGCAGTGCTAGTTCCTCCCTCCCCTACGAGCAGTACTTC.